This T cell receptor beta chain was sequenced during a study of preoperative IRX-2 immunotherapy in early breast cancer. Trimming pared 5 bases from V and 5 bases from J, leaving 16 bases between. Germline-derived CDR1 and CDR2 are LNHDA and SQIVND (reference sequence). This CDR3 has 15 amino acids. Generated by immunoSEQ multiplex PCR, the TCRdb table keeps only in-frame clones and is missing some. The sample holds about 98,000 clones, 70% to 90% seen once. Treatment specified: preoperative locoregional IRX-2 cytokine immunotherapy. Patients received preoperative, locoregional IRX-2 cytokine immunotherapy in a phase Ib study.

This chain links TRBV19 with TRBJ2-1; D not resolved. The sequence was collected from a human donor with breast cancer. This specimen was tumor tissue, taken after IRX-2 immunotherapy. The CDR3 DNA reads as TGTGCCAGTAGTCCTGGTGGGGTCAGTCACAATGAGCAGTTCTTC. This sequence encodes CASSPGGVSHNEQFF.